This TCR beta chain came from a study of blood T cell repertoires in COVID-19. This table comes from immunoSEQ multiplex PCR, and its TCRdb copy is limited to in-frame clones, with some not included. The table shows around 270,000 clones, with about 89% occurring only once. After removal of 5 bases from V and 1 base from J, the junction contained 4 bases not matched to a gene. CDR3 length equals 14 residues. The germline gives CDR1 LNHDA, CDR2 SQIVND (reference sequence). The specimen was peripheral blood. The chain uses TRBV19 and TRBJ1-1; 7 bases align to TRBD1. The source is a man aged 25 to 40 with acute or convalescent COVID-19. CDR3 in DNA: TGTGCCAGTAGTCCCCGACAGGGGAACACTGAAGCTTTCTTT. Residues: CASSPRQGNTEAFF.